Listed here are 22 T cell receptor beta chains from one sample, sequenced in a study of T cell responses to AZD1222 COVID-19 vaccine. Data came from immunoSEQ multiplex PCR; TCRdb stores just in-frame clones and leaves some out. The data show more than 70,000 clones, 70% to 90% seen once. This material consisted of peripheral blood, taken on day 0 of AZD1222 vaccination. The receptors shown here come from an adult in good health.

CDR3 amino acids: CAWSVNSNQPQHF. CDR3 coding DNA: TGTGCCTGGAGTGTAAATAGCAATCAGCCCCAGCATTTT. The chain combines TRBV30 with TRBJ1-5; D uncertain. V lost 0 bases, J lost 0 bases, and 3 bases lay in between. The CDR3 has 13 residues. Germline V gene data show CDR1 as GTSNPN and CDR2 as SVGIG (reference sequence).

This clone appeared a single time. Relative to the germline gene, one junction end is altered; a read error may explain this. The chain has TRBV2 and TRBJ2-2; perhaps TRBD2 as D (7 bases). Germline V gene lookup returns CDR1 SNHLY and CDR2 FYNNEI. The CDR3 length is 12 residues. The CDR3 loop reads CASSEPPGGLSF. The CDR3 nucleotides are TGTGCCAGCAGTGAACCCCCCGGGGGGCTCAGTTTT. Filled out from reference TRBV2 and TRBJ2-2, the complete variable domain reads EPEVTQTPSHQVTQMGQEVILRCVPISNHLYFYWYRQILGQKVEFLVSFYNNEISEKSEIFDDQFSVERPDGSNFTLKIRSTKLEDSAMYFCASSEPPGGLSFGEGSRLTVL.

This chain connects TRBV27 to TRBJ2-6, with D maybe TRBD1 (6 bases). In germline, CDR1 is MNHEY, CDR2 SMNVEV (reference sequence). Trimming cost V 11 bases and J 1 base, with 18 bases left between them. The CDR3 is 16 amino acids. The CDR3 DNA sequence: TGTGCCCCAATGACAGGACGCAGGTCTGGGGCCAACGTCCTGACTTTC. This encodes CAPMTGRRSGANVLTF.

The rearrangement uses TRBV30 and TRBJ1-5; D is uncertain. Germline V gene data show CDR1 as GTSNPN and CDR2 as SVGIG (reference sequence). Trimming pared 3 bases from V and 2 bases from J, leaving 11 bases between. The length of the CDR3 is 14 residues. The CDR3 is CAWRAPWGNQPQHF. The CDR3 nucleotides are TGTGCCTGGAGGGCCCCCTGGGGCAATCAGCCCCAGCATTTT. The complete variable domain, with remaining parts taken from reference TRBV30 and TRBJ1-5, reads SQTIHQWPATLVQPVGSPLSLECTVEGTSNPNLYWYRQAAGRGLQLLFYSVGIGQISSEVPQNLSASRPQDRQFILSSKKLLLSDSGFYLCAWRAPWGNQPQHFGDGTRLSIL.

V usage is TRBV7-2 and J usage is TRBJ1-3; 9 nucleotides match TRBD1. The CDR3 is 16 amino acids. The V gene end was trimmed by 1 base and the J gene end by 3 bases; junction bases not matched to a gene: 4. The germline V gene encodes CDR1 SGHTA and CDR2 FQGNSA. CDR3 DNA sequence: TGTGCCAGCAGCTTAGGGGACAGGGCGGGTGGAAACACCATATATTTT. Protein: CASSLGDRAGGNTIYF.

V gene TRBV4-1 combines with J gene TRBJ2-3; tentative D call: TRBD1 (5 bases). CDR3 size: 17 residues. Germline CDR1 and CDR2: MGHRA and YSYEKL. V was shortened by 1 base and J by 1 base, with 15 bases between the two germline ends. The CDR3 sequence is CASSQAPQGQGTDTQYF. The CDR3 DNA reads TGCGCCAGCAGCCAAGCCCCCCAGGGCCAAGGCACAGATACGCAGTATTTT.

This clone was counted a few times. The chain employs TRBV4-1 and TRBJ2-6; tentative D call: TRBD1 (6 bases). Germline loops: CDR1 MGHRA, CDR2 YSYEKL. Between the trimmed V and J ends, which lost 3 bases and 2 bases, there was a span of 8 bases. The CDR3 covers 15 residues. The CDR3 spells CASSQGAAGANVLTF. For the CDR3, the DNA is TGCGCCAGCAGCCAGGGGGCGGCTGGGGCCAACGTCCTGACTTTC.

The CDR3 DNA reads TGTGCCAGCAGTCTCAGGGATTCCTACGAGCAGTACTTC. The encoded protein is CASSLRDSYEQYF. V gene TRBV7-9 combines with J gene TRBJ2-7, with a tentative D call TRBD1 (5 bases). CDR1 is SEHNR and CDR2 is FQNEAQ in the germline V gene (reference sequence). The CDR3 covers 13 residues. V lost 6 bases to trimming and J lost 1 base, with 10 bases between them.

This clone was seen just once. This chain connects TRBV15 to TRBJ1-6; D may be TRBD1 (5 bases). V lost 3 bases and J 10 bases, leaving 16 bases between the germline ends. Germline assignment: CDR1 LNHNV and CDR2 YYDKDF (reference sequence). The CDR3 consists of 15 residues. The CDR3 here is CATSRDTAGQSPLHF. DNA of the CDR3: TGTGCCACCAGCAGGGATACGGCAGGGCAATCACCCCTCCACTTT.

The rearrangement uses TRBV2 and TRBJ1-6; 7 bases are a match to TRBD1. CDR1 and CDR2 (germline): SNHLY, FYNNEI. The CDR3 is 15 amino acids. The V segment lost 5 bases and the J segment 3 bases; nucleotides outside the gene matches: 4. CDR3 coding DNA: TGTGCCAGCAGTCAACAGGGGAACTATAATTCACCCCTCCACTTT. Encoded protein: CASSQQGNYNSPLHF.

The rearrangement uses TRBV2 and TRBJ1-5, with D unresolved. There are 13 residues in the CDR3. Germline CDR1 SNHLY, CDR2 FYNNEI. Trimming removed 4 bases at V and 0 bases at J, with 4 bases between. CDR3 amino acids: CASSANSNQPQHF. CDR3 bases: TGTGCCAGCAGTGCTAATAGCAATCAGCCCCAGCATTTT.

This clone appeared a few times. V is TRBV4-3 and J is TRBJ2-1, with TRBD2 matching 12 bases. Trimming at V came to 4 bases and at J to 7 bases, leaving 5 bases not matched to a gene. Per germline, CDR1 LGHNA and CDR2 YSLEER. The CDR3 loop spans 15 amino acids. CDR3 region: CASSRRLAGVNEQFF. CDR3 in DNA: TGCGCCAGCAGCCGTAGACTAGCGGGGGTGAATGAGCAGTTCTTC.

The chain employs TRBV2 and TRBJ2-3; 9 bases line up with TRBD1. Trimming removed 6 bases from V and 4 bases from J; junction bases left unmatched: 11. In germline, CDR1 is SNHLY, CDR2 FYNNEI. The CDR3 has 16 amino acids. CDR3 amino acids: CASRHTGGRVADTQYF. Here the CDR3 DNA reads TGTGCCAGCAGGCACACAGGGGGCCGAGTTGCAGATACGCAGTATTTT. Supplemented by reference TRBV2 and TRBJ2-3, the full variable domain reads EPEVTQTPSHQVTQMGQEVILRCVPISNHLYFYWYRQILGQKVEFLVSFYNNEISEKSEIFDDQFSVERPDGSNFTLKIRSTKLEDSAMYFCASRHTGGRVADTQYFGPGTRLTVL.

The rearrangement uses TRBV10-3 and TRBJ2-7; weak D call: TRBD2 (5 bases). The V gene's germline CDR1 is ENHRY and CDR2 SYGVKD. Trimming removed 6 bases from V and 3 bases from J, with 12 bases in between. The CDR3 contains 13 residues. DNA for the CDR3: TGTGCCATCAGCGGACTTAGCCTCTACGAGCAGTACTTC. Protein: CAISGLSLYEQYF.

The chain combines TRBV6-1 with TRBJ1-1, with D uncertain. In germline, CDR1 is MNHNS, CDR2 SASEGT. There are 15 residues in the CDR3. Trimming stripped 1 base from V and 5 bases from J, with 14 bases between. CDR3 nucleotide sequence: TGTGCCAGCAGTGAAGGATCGCAAAGGGCAACTGAAGCTTTCTTT. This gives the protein CASSEGSQRATEAFF.

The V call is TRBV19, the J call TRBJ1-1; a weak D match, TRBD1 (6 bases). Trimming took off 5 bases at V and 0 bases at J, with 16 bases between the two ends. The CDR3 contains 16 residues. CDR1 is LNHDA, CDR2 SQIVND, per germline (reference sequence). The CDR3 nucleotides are TGTGCCAGTAGTGACAGGAGACTCCCTCTGAACACTGAAGCTTTCTTT. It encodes CASSDRRLPLNTEAFF.

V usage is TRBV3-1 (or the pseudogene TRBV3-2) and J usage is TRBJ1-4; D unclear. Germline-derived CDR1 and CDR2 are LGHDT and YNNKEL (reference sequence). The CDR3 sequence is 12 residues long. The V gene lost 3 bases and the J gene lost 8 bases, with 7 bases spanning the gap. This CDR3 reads CASSQGNEKLFF. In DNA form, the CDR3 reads TGTGCCAGCAGCCAGGGGAACGAAAAACTGTTTTTT.

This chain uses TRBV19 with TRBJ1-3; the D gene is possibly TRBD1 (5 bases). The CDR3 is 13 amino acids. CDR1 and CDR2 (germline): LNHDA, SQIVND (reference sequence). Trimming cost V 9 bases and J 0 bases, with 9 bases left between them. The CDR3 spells CASRDPSGNTIYF. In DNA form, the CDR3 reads TGTGCCAGCCGGGACCCCTCTGGAAACACCATATATTTT.

The CDR3 reads CASSFVEDSGNTIYF. In DNA, the CDR3 is TGTGCCAGCAGCTTTGTAGAGGACTCTGGAAACACCATATATTTT. This chain joins TRBV5-6 and TRBJ1-3; no definite D call. Trimming stripped 2 bases from V and 0 bases from J, with 9 bases between. CDR1 and CDR2 (germline): SGHDT, YYEEEE. The CDR3 is 15 residues long.

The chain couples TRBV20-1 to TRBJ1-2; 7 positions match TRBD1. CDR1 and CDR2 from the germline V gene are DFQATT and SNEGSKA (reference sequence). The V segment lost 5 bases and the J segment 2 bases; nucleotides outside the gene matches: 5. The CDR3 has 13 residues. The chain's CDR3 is CSAREGANYGYTF. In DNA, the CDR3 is TGCAGTGCTCGTGAGGGGGCCAACTATGGCTACACCTTC.

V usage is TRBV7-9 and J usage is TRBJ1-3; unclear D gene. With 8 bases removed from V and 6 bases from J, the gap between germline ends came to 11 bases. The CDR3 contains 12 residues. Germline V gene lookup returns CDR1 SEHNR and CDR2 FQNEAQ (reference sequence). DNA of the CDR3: TGTGCCAGCGGCCAAGTGGAAAACACCATATATTTT. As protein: CASGQVENTIYF.

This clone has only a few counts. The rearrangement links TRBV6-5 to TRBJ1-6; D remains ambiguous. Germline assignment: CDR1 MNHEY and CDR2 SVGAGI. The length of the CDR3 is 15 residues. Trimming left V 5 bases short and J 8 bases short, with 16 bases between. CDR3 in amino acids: CASSPWIPFDSPLHF. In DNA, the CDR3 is TGTGCCAGCAGTCCCTGGATTCCATTTGATTCACCCCTCCACTTT.